Following are 5 T cell receptor beta chains from one sample sequenced in a study of T cells in localized non-small cell lung cancer. Assay used: immunoSEQ multiplex PCR; TCRdb lists only in-frame clones, some missing. This table holds some 2,100 clones, roughly a quarter found once. Here the sequenced sample was normal lung tissue next to the tumor, taken before any cancer treatment. These receptors were taken from a female donor aged 60 or older with stage I lung adenocarcinoma.

Sample share makes this clone medium-sized. The rearrangement links TRBV6-8 to TRBJ2-3, with D hard to call. The CDR3 has 14 amino acids. V lost 4 bases, J lost 2 bases, and 10 bases lay in between. Looked up from germline, CDR1 is MNHGY and CDR2 is SAAAGT. The DNA of the CDR3 is TGTGCCAGCAGTTTCGAAGCAGCCACAGATACGCAGTATTTT. Translated: CASSFEAATDTQYF.

The rearrangement joins TRBV14 to TRBJ1-4; D unresolved. V was shortened by 5 bases and J by 0 bases, with 16 bases between the two germline ends. This CDR3 comprises 17 residues. In germline, CDR1 is SGHDN, CDR2 FVKESK. CDR3 region: CASSAWARRTTNEKLFF. The CDR3 region has the DNA TGTGCCAGCAGCGCCTGGGCAAGGCGGACAACTAATGAAAAACTGTTTTTT.

This clone is medium-sized. The gene calls are TRBV11-3 and TRBJ1-4; a possible D gene is TRBD1 (6 bases). This CDR3 comprises 14 residues. Looked up from germline, CDR1 is SGHNT and CDR2 is YENEEA. Trimming left V 3 bases short and J 7 bases short, with 12 bases between. The DNA for the CDR3 is TGTGCCAGCAGCTTTGGTACAGGGATTGAAAAACTGTTTTTT. Protein product: CASSFGTGIEKLFF.

The CDR3 DNA is TGCGCCAGCAGTGCACAGGGGAACGAGCAGTACTTC. Protein product: CASSAQGNEQYF. This chain connects TRBV10-2 to TRBJ2-7; 7 bases agree with TRBD1. Germline CDR1 WSHSY, CDR2 SAAADI. CDR3 length: 12 amino acids. J lost 5 bases, V lost 4 bases, and 2 bases had no gene match.

This clone was seen more than once but under ten times. The chain joins TRBV29-1 to TRBJ2-1; 12 nucleotides match TRBD2. The ends lost 5 bases at V and 9 bases at J; junction bases unmatched: 11. The germline CDR1 and CDR2 sequences are SQVTM and ANQGSEA. This CDR3 is built from 15 residues. CDR3: CSVTGLAGQMGEQFF. The CDR3 nucleotides read TGCAGCGTTACCGGACTAGCGGGGCAAATGGGTGAGCAGTTCTTC.